These 20 T cell receptor beta chains were sequenced from one sample in a study of control samples from healthy donors and cancer patients (dated by TCRdb to 2020 to 2022). Receptor libraries were prepared by the immunoSEQ multiplex PCR assay. TCRdb mirrors the immuneACCESS table, restricted to in-frame sequences. Some clones are absent from its copies; in checked studies, under half trace to an unresolved V gene, and the reason for the others is unknown. In all, the sample holds more than 110,000 clones, and more than 90% of those were seen once. The top ten clones comprise about 11% of the sample. The sample comprised blood. The receptor set was obtained from a young man in good health.

The chain employs TRBV30 and TRBJ1-4; 10 bases line up with TRBD1. V gave up 1 base and J gave up 8 bases; unmatched junction bases: 13. The CDR3 is made up of 17 amino acids. Germline V gene data show CDR1 as GTSNPN and CDR2 as SVGIG (reference sequence). Here the CDR3 DNA reads TGTGCCTGGAGTGACCTAACAGACAGGGGGCGCGGGGAAAAACTGTTTTTT. Protein product: CAWSDLTDRGRGEKLFF. The entire variable domain, with the rest obtained from reference TRBV30 and TRBJ1-4, is as follows: SQTIHQWPATLVQPVGSPLSLECTVEGTSNPNLYWYRQAAGRGLQLLFYSVGIGQISSEVPQNLSASRPQDRQFILSSKKLLLSDSGFYLCAWSDLTDRGRGEKLFFGSGTQLSVL.

The genes are TRBV28 and TRBJ1-1; weak D call: TRBD1 (6 bases). V lost 3 bases, J lost 10 bases, and 12 bases lay in between. This CDR3 region has 12 residues. The germline gives CDR1 MDHEN, CDR2 SYDVKM. CDR3 coding DNA: TGTGCCAGCAGTTTCGATTGGGGGCGAGCTTTCTTT. Protein: CASSFDWGRAFF. Combining the CDR3 with reference TRBV28 and TRBJ1-1 gives the whole variable domain DVKVTQSSRYLVKRTGEKVFLECVQDMDHENMFWYRQDPGLGLRLIYFSYDVKMKEKGDIPEGYSVSREKKERFSLILESASTNQTSMYLCASSFDWGRAFFGQGTRLTVV.

The chain combines TRBV4-1 with TRBJ2-7, with D possibly matching TRBD2 (6 bases). In germline, CDR1 is MGHRA, CDR2 YSYEKL. V lost 4 bases and J lost 5, with 12 bases in between. The CDR3 is 13 amino acids. CDR3 loop: CASSLRTGDEQYF. CDR3 nucleotide sequence: TGCGCCAGCAGCCTCAGGACGGGGGACGAGCAGTACTTC.

The chain uses TRBV27 and TRBJ2-1; D is unclear. The CDR3 extends over 15 amino acids. V was trimmed by 3 bases and J by 7 bases, leaving 16 bases between them. The germline gives CDR1 MNHEY, CDR2 SMNVEV (reference sequence). DNA of the CDR3: TGTGCCAGCAGTTTCCCCGGCTCGAAAAGGAATGAGCAGTTCTTC. As protein: CASSFPGSKRNEQFF.

This clone came up once. The V and J genes are TRBV30 and TRBJ1-4; D is unresolved. The CDR3 sequence is 13 residues long. Trimming removed 0 bases at V and 4 bases at J, with 6 bases between. CDR1 is GTSNPN and CDR2 is SVGIG in the germline V gene (reference sequence). Here the CDR3 reads CAWSVRDNEKLFF. CDR3 bases: TGTGCCTGGAGTGTAAGAGATAATGAAAAACTGTTTTTT. The whole variable domain, remainder taken from reference TRBV30 and TRBJ1-4, is SQTIHQWPATLVQPVGSPLSLECTVEGTSNPNLYWYRQAAGRGLQLLFYSVGIGQISSEVPQNLSASRPQDRQFILSSKKLLLSDSGFYLCAWSVRDNEKLFFGSGTQLSVL.

The genes are TRBV19 and TRBJ1-2; possible D gene TRBD1, 6 bases. V lost 1 base and J 5 bases, leaving 14 bases between the germline ends. CDR3 size: 15 residues. Germline CDR1 LNHDA, CDR2 SQIVND (reference sequence). CDR3 coding DNA: TGTGCCAGTAGTATAGTAATCCGGACAGCTTATGGCTACACCTTC. Translated: CASSIVIRTAYGYTF.

The CDR3 DNA reads TGCAGCGTTGAATCAGGGGATACCTACGAGCAGTACTTC. Protein product: CSVESGDTYEQYF. This rearrangement joins TRBV29-1 to TRBJ2-7; TRBD1 is a possible D gene (6 bases). There are 13 residues in the CDR3. CDR1 and CDR2 from the germline V gene are SQVTM and ANQGSEA. The V and J ends lost 2 bases and 2 bases respectively, with 10 bases between them.

The V and J genes are TRBV28 and TRBJ2-7; D not resolved. There are 15 residues in the CDR3. Germline assignment: CDR1 MDHEN and CDR2 SYDVKM. V was shortened by 4 bases and J by 6 bases, with 19 bases between the two germline ends. The CDR3 spells CASSSMTIGGFEQYF. The CDR3 coding sequence is TGTGCCAGCAGTTCCATGACAATTGGTGGGTTCGAGCAGTACTTC.

The genes are TRBV6-5 and TRBJ2-3, with D unclear. The V end lost 0 bases, the J end lost 0 bases, and 1 base lay between the germline ends. Germline assignment: CDR1 MNHEY and CDR2 SVGAGI. There are 13 residues in the CDR3. The CDR3 is CASSYSSTDTQYF. CDR3 in DNA: TGTGCCAGCAGTTACTCGAGCACAGATACGCAGTATTTT.

This chain connects TRBV7-2 to TRBJ2-1, with no clear D. The CDR3 contains 16 residues. V was cut by 1 base and J by 3 bases, with 13 bases left in between. From germline, CDR1 is SGHTA and CDR2 FQGNSA. For the CDR3, the DNA is TGTGCCAGCAGCTTAGAATTCGCTTGGGGCTACAATGAGCAGTTCTTC. This gives the protein CASSLEFAWGYNEQFF.

This clone came up once. The chain combines TRBV21-1 with TRBJ1-1. TRBV21-1 is a pseudogene locus. The CDR3 spans 21 residues. CDR3 amino acids: CASSKAPNWAQGRMENTEAFF. The CDR3 DNA reads TGTGCCAGCAGCAAAGCTCCCAATTGGGCTCAGGGGAGGATGGAGAACACTGAAGCTTTCTTT.

V usage is TRBV6-5 and J usage is TRBJ2-7; tentatively, D is TRBD1 (6 bases). The germline V gene encodes CDR1 MNHEY and CDR2 SVGAGI. The CDR3 consists of 15 residues. V shed 6 bases and J shed 5 bases, with 20 bases lying between them. The DNA of the CDR3 is TGTGCCAGCAGGGATACAGGGTCCCTCGCGGACGAGCAGTACTTC. Translated: CASRDTGSLADEQYF.

The V gene is TRBV20-1, the J gene TRBJ1-4; D unresolved. The germline CDR1 and CDR2 sequences are DFQATT and SNEGSKA (reference sequence). V lost 7 bases to trimming and J lost 5 bases, with 8 bases between them. The CDR3 covers 11 residues. The CDR3 protein is CSGWWNEKLFF. CDR3 DNA sequence: TGCAGTGGGTGGTGGAATGAAAAACTGTTTTTT.

The chain joins TRBV19 to TRBJ2-3; D is perhaps TRBD2 (6 bases). There are 15 residues in the CDR3. From germline, CDR1 is LNHDA and CDR2 SQIVND (reference sequence). The V end lost 1 base, the J end lost 4 bases, and 12 bases lay between the germline ends. DNA of the CDR3: TGTGCCAGTAGTATAGCGGGAGAGGGCCCAGATACGCAGTATTTT. Translating gives CASSIAGEGPDTQYF.

V gene TRBV6-5 combines with J gene TRBJ2-1, with D possibly TRBD2 on 6 matching bases. The CDR3 extends over 14 amino acids. V was clipped by 2 bases and J by 3 bases, with 8 bases between them. Looked up from germline, CDR1 is MNHEY and CDR2 is SVGAGI. In DNA form, the CDR3 reads TGTGCCAGCAGTTACAGGGGAGGCTACAATGAGCAGTTCTTC. Translated, it gives CASSYRGGYNEQFF.

V gene TRBV18 combines with J gene TRBJ1-3, with no clear D. V was trimmed by 0 bases and J by 5 bases, leaving 14 bases between them. CDR1 and CDR2 (germline): KGHSH, LQKENI. The CDR3 is 16 amino acids. CDR3 in amino acids: CASSPPSDWARNTIYF. In nucleotides, the CDR3 is TGTGCCAGCTCACCACCGTCCGATTGGGCTAGAAACACCATATATTTT.

This chain uses TRBV5-1 with TRBJ2-3, with TRBD2 matching over 10 bases. This CDR3 is 16 amino acids long. V was clipped by 3 bases and J by 2 bases; unmatched bases: 6. Germline V gene data show CDR1 as SGHRS and CDR2 as YFSETQ. This chain's CDR3 is CASSSDSGRFTDTQYF. For the CDR3, the DNA is TGCGCCAGCAGCTCGGATAGCGGGAGGTTCACAGATACGCAGTATTTT.

The V and J genes are TRBV5-4 and TRBJ2-3; the D is unclear. Germline assignment: CDR1 SGHNT and CDR2 YYREEE (reference sequence). CDR3 length: 12 residues. V was pared by 4 bases and J by 2 bases, with 5 bases between. The CDR3 bases are TGTGCCAGCAGCAGCAACACAGATACGCAGTATTTT. Protein sequence: CASSSNTDTQYF.

This chain links TRBV28 with TRBJ2-5; D gene unclear. The CDR3 has 13 residues. Germline CDR1 reads MDHEN; CDR2 reads SYDVKM. Trimming took off 7 bases at V and 9 bases at J, with 18 bases between the two ends. The DNA for the CDR3 is TGTGCCAGCAATAAGGGTTCAGCTAGGGCCCAGTACTTC. Protein sequence: CASNKGSARAQYF.

A single count supports this clone. The rearrangement joins TRBV6-1 to TRBJ2-7, with 9 bases that match TRBD1. This CDR3 contains 15 residues. CDR1 is MNHNS and CDR2 is SASEGT in the germline V gene. V trimming: 3 bases; J trimming: 2 bases; junction bases outside the gene matches: 5. This CDR3 reads CASSDVGTGTYEQYF. The CDR3 DNA is TGTGCCAGCAGTGACGTGGGGACAGGGACCTACGAGCAGTACTTC.